What follows is one T cell receptor (beta chain) and its context. Its antigen target is currently unknown. Per-nucleotide qualities are absent, and no much larger clonotype sits a single base away. This entry belongs to a study of cytomegalovirus exposure and HLA in healthy donors (dated by TCRdb to 2016 to 2017). About the study as a whole: An earlier analysis of 587 of the donors reported about 280 Gb of sequence data and around 100 million unique TCR beta sequences obtained from around 180 million T cells. About 320 gigabases of sequencing data and approximately 84 million unique TCR sequences were included in an early release covering about 700 HLA-typed donors. The genetic ancestry cluster associated with self-reported Caucasian donors included about 81% of the 300 to 400 genotyped donors. The study was designed to test whether signatures of past pathogen exposure could be identified by cataloging public T cell receptors. The study used immunosequencing to profile the T cell repertoires of approximately 630 subjects and linked those repertoires to cytomegalovirus serostatus. Besides the first cohort of 500 to 700 subjects, a separate validation cohort made up of 120 different subjects was used. To predict cytomegalovirus infection status, the study brought together high-throughput TCR immunosequencing, statistical association of individual TCRs with disease status, and machine learning. To study patterns of TCR occurrence, a later analysis re-analyzed previously published TCR beta repertoires from 550 to 800 donors and added high-resolution HLA genotyping. Rather than drawing on any new phenotypic data, the later analysis identified candidate immune exposures from TCR beta sequences and the way those sequences occurred across donors. To decide whether each TCR beta V gene segment behaved as functional or pseudogenic, an earlier analysis of several hundred of the donors relied on high-throughput TCR beta sequencing. Donor age, sex, ethnicity and CMV serostatus were compiled together with the repertoire data. In a later genetic analysis, genome-wide SNP genotypes for about 65% of the roughly 670 donors were used, and that subset was treated as a discovery cohort. All discovery cohort repertoires had been generated on a single sequencing platform. Both class I and class II loci were covered by HLA typing, at four-digit resolution. The number of donors typed differed by locus, with about 629-630 for A, B, C, DRB1 and DQB1, about 500 for DQA1, 600 to 610 for DPA1, and around 450 for DPB1. Five DR-DQ haplotypes were handled as single units for association and clustering because linkage in the cohort was strong. On average, roughly 200,000 unique TCR beta nucleotide sequences were sequenced per donor among about 400 genotyped donors of the cohort, with 15% to 20% of those sequences being non-productive. Study-level results and caveats: In vitro tests confirmed that a few of the cytomegalovirus-associated TCR beta chains recognize cytomegalovirus antigens. According to a later analysis, most CMV-associated TCR beta chains appeared to be HLA-restricted, and the HLA associations seemed to be driven largely by CMV exposure. Some IMGT-functional V segments, including TRBV6-2 and TRBV6-3, could not be told apart with the 87-base-pair reads, so those segments were excluded. The study listed around 160 TCR beta chains as associated with cytomegalovirus. The cohort was sequenced for TCR beta chains only, and without alpha or paired-chain data the features that could be detected were limited. V-gene and J-gene trimming of TCR beta chains was associated with a missense DCLRE1C variant in a later genetic analysis, and the association was replicated in an independent cohort. The classifier was reported to diagnose cytomegalovirus status with high specificity and sensitivity in both the original and validation cohorts. An earlier analysis of approximately 570 of the donors showed that most TCR beta V segments appeared in productive rearrangements either about 87% or about 30% of the time, which broadly matched IMGT annotations. According to a later genetic analysis, donors in an Asian-associated ancestry cluster had fewer N-insertions in productive TCRs than the roughly 700-donor mean. It was suggested by the authors that the approach could potentially be generalized to other disease states and immunological phenotypes. In a later analysis, the rate of TCR association differed among HLA loci, with DRB1 alleles having the most associated TCRs and HLA-C alleles having the fewest. In a later analysis, 15,000 to 20,000 TCR beta sequences were associated with specific HLA alleles at a false discovery rate of 0.05. A further reported finding was that TCR beta sequences accurately predicted the HLA-A and HLA-B alleles for most subjects in the first cohort. Linkage disequilibrium might explain the correlated functional status among segregating V segments, but an unknown experimental factor could not be excluded. A group of highly shared sequence variants was considered likely to be a technical artifact of the sequencing pipeline. In a later analysis, HLA-associated TCR beta chains showed more clonal expansion and lower generation probabilities than non-associated chains that were equally common. A later analysis reported that several top co-occurrence clusters appeared linked to parvovirus B19, influenza, CMV and Epstein-Barr virus. Because HLA typing was missing for some donors at each locus, association tests included only the typed subset. Strong co-occurrence of HLA alleles, especially DR and DQ, made assigning TCR associations to individual alleles difficult. Because counts were too low, roughly 17 rarely observed V segments, including chromosome 9 orphons, were left out of the earlier analysis of approximately 580 of the donors. CMV serostatus was the only immune exposure information available for the cohort. Most TCR sequences were seen in very few donors, while some public TCRs were found in many individuals. Presence/absence analyses assumed roughly uniform sequencing depth across donors, an assumption that may not hold.

V and J lose 1 base and 3 bases, and a span of 10 bases separates them. Its CDR3 holds 15 amino acids, cysteine through phenylalanine. Only the CDR3 DNA is retained, 45 bases long and in frame from the first base. In the germline V gene, CDR1 corresponds to MGHRA and CDR2 to YSYEKL. In total, roughly 670 healthy bone marrow donors made up the cohort. All cohort members were sampled while nominally healthy, although unrecorded immune exposures were likely present. The donor tested CMV seronegative, placing the donor among the 300 to 400 seronegative members of the cohort. A peripheral blood sample was provided by each donor, and peripheral blood mononuclear cells were used for TCR beta sequencing. Genomic DNA was extracted from the blood cell samples with the Qiagen DNeasy Blood Extraction Kit. Libraries were built with the immunoSEQ multiplex PCR assay. For the multiplex PCR, a mixture combining 60 forward primers for TCR Vbeta segments and 13 reverse primers for TCR Jbeta segments was used. The CDR3 region of rearranged TCR beta genes was amplified from genomic DNA with a multiplex PCR assay. Amplified TCR beta libraries were sequenced as 87-base-pair reads on the Illumina HiSeq System. Turning to the authors' computational methods: A later analysis counted about 80 million unique TCR beta chains across the 640 or so repertoires, and about 10 million of these chains were shared by at least two donors. A nearest-neighbor algorithm error-corrected the raw reads and collapsed the reads into unique sequences, merging closely related sequences to remove PCR and sequencing errors. V, D and J gene segments were assigned by aligning CDR3 sequences to IMGT reference sequences. For a sequence to be retained, a match of at least six nucleotides to both a V gene segment and a J gene segment was required. Rearrangements were called productive when the CDR3 lacked stop codons and stayed in frame with V and J; all others were non-productive. CDR3 was defined according to IMGT convention as the region running from the second conserved V-encoded cysteine to the conserved J-encoded phenylalanine. The earlier analysis of 550 to 650 of the donors excluded any sequence lacking an unambiguous match to a single V gene segment. In an earlier analysis of approximately 550 of the donors, V segments were called functional above 56.7% productive rearrangements and were called segregating when the between-donor standard deviation exceeded 5%. A statistical classification framework was built for diagnosing cytomegalovirus status from the catalog of TCR beta chain sequences. In a later analysis, V and J genes were assigned by comparing TCR nucleotide sequences against IMGT/GENE-DB human TR gene sequences. In a later analysis, CDR3 sequences and most-parsimonious VDJ recombination scenarios were assigned using the TCRdist pipeline. In a later analysis, each TCR beta chain was defined by its CDR3 amino acid sequence together with its V-gene family, and reads without a unique V-gene family were excluded. A later analysis removed roughly 590 highly shared, low-generation-probability nucleotide sequences to deal with suspected cross-contamination and a sequencing artifact. In a later analysis, a clonal expansion index was calculated for each public chain from normalized within-repertoire ranks of inferred template counts. In a later analysis, generation probabilities were computed using a VDJ recombination model fitted to out-of-frame rearrangements, and the results were checked against IGoR. In a later analysis, TCR-TCR, TCR-HLA and TCR-CMV co-occurrence was scored with hypergeometric tests, and a repertoire-size bias correction was applied to TCR pairs. To estimate false discovery rates, a later analysis permuted the HLA or CMV assignments 20 times. In a later analysis, co-occurring TCRs were grouped using DBSCAN, with TCRdist sequence similarity added in when clustering inside HLA-allele-positive subsets. Repertoires with fewer than 30,000 or more than 120,000 public chains, plus five repertoires with anomalous nucleotide sharing, were excluded from co-occurrence clustering. TCRdb retrieved this table from immuneACCESS and kept in-frame rearrangements only. Not all clones are present; in checked studies, unresolved V genes account for under half, and no reason is known for the remainder. V, J and clone size are taken as reported in that table, and D and trimming were inferred from the DNA itself. The sample data list 180,000 or so clones, and 82% of these were observed just once. The leading ten clones occupy approximately 0.092% of the sample.

This clonotype was sampled from a boy aged 2 to 10 in good health and CMV-seronegative. Sequencing was performed on PBMCs. The rearrangement joined TRBV4-1 to TRBJ2-1; the D gene is perhaps TRBD1, on 5 matching bases. The DNA reads TGCGCCAGCAGCCAAGGAAAGGGGAACTACAATGAGCAGTTCTTC. Its protein is CASSQGKGNYNEQFF.